This T cell receptor (beta chain) stems from a study of T cells after yellow fever vaccination. Findings and limits, study-wide: Repertoires sorted by FACS could include abundant clonotypes that are contaminants from the bulk population. Although most clonotypes did not, a small share appeared in both CD4 and CD8 compartments.

TCRdb reprocessed the 5' RACE reads via MiXCR and lists one record per CDR3 protein. Of some 550,000 distinct CDR3 sequences in the sample, 15% to 20% were seen once. In regard to this clonotype: What it binds is not known.

The clonotype originates from a man aged 30 to 39 who received the YFV17D yellow fever vaccine. Specimen: PBMCs, collected 15 days after the yellow fever booster vaccination.

As DNA, the CDR3 is TGTGCCAGCAGTACTGGACTAGCGGGAGCCGAGCAGTACTTC. Translated, it gives CASSTGLAGAEQYF. V is TRBV12-3 or TRBV12-4 and J is TRBJ2-7; 13 bases map to TRBD2. The ends lost 5 bases at V and 6 bases at J; junction bases unmatched: 4. This CDR3 spans 14 amino acids.